This record covers a single TCR beta chain. What it recognizes is unknown. The data originate from a study of CD8+ T cells in alopecia areata. The study's findings and limits: Affected lesional scalp, above all in alopecia totalis/universalis, was more clonal than normal scalp.

RNA, once extracted, was reverse transcribed into cDNA for use as the sequencing template. Here immunoSEQ multiplex PCR was the method, and the copy in TCRdb shows in-frame clones only, minus some. The repertoire holds around 34,000 clones, with around 59% as singletons. Germline V lookup: CDR1 SGHVS, CDR2 FQNEAQ. The CDR3 sequence is 16 residues long. V dropped 5 bases and J dropped 2 bases, with 17 bases sitting between them. The chain couples TRBV7-8 to TRBJ2-3; D remains ambiguous. The sequence was obtained from a human donor with alopecia areata. The sequencing input was NKG2D-high CD8+ T cells sorted from blood. CDR3: CASSPSQLIPTDTQYF. The CDR3 DNA reads TGTGCCAGCAGCCCGAGTCAGCTTATCCCCACAGATACGCAGTATTTT.